The text below deals with one TCR beta chain. Its antigen is unknown. The V end lost 0 bases, the J end lost 7 bases, and 15 bases lay between the germline ends. CDR3 length equals 14 residues. From germline, CDR1 is GTSNPN and CDR2 SVGIG (reference sequence). The sample belongs to a study of cytomegalovirus exposure and HLA in healthy donors. Study-wide results and limits: It emerged from a later analysis that several of the most significant clusters appeared to be linked to common viral pathogens. Reportedly, HLA-A and HLA-B alleles of most subjects were accurately predicted from TCR beta.

PCR primers comprised 60 Vbeta and 13 Jbeta primers. Sequenced by immunoSEQ multiplex PCR; TCRdb stores in-frame clones only, minus some. The sample totals approximately 50,000 clones. The material sequenced was PBMCs. The chain links TRBV30 to TRBJ1-2; D unclear. The TCR was taken from a male donor in good health and CMV-seronegative. CDR3 sequence: CAWSVILGGSGYTF. CDR3 DNA sequence: TGTGCCTGGAGTGTAATTCTGGGAGGGTCTGGCTACACCTTC.